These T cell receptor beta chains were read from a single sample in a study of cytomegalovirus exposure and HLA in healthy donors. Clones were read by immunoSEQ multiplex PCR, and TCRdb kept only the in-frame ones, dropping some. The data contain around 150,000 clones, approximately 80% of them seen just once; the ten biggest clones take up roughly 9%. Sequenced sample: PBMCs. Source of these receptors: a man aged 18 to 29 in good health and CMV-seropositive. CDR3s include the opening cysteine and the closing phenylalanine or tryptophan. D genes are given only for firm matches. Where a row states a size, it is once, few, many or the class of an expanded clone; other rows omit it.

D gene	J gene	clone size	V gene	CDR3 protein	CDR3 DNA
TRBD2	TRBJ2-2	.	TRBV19	CASSLTPASGRHTGELFF	TGTGCCAGTAGCCTTACCCCAGCTAGCGGGAGACACACCGGGGAGCTGTTTTTT
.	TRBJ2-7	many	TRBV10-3	CAISESGTYPYEQYF	TGTGCCATCAGTGAGTCAGGGACTTACCCCTACGAGCAGTACTTC
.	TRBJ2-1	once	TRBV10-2	CASSESWSTSEQFF	TGCGCCAGCAGTGAGTCTTGGTCGACAAGTGAGCAGTTCTTC
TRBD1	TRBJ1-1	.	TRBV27	CASSLSGGGTEAFF	TGTGCCAGCAGTTTATCAGGGGGCGGCACTGAAGCTTTCTTT
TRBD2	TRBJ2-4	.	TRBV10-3	CAISPSGLAGGSYLAKNIQYF	TGTGCCATCAGCCCCTCGGGACTAGCGGGAGGCTCTTACCTAGCCAAAAACATTCAGTACTTC
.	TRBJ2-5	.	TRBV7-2	CASSSPPGRQTQYF	TGTGCCAGCAGCTCACCCCCAGGGCGGCAGACCCAGTACTTC
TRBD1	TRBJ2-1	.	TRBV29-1	CSVQGAANEQFF	TGCAGCGTGCAGGGGGCGGCCAATGAGCAGTTCTTC
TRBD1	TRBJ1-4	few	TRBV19	CASSTLVQGAANEKLFF	TGTGCCAGTAGTACACTCGTACAGGGGGCGGCTAATGAAAAACTGTTTTTT
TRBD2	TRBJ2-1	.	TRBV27	CASSLRPSGGHEQFF	TGTGCCAGCAGTTTAAGGCCTAGCGGTGGACATGAGCAGTTCTTC
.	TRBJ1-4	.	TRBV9	CASSESFNEKLFF	TGTGCCAGCAGCGAGAGCTTTAATGAAAAACTGTTTTTT
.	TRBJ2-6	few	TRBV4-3	CASSQESGSGANVLTF	TGCGCCAGCAGCCAAGAATCGGGCTCTGGGGCCAACGTCCTGACTTTC
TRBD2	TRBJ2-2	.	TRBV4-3	CASSQKGGGTGELFF	TGCGCCAGCAGCCAAAAGGGCGGGGGCACCGGGGAGCTGTTTTTT
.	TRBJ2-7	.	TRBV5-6	CASSAFPGSYEQYF	TGTGCCAGCAGCGCTTTCCCGGGGTCCTACGAGCAGTACTTC
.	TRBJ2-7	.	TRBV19	CASSIGVGLPFYEQYF	TGTGCCAGTAGTATAGGAGTGGGGCTACCCTTCTACGAGCAGTACTTC
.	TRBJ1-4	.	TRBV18	CASSSGEGEKLFF	TGTGCCAGCTCCAGCGGGGAAGGTGAAAAACTGTTTTTT
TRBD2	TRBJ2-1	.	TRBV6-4	CASSAGTSNEQFF	TGTGCCAGCAGTGCCGGGACTAGCAATGAGCAGTTCTTC
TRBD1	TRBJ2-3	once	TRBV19	CASTVGDRVSTDTQYF	TGTGCCAGTACCGTAGGGGACAGGGTCAGCACAGATACGCAGTATTTT
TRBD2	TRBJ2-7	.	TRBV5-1	CASSLSASGISYEQYF	TGCGCCAGCAGCTTGTCGGCTAGCGGGATTTCGTACGAGCAGTACTTC
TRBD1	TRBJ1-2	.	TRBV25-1	CASSPPGQSYGYTF	TGTGCCAGCAGTCCTCCGGGACAGAGCTATGGCTACACCTTC
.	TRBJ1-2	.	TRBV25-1	CASNGQGLGYTF	TGTGCCAGCAATGGGCAGGGACTTGGCTACACCTTC
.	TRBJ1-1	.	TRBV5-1	CASSLGWLADNTEAFF	TGCGCCAGCAGCTTGGGGTGGCTAGCGGATAACACTGAAGCTTTCTTT
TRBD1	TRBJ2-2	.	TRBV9	CASSNDRGSLTGELFF	TGTGCCAGCAGCAATGACAGGGGATCCCTGACCGGGGAGCTGTTTTTT
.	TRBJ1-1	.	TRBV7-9	CASSPQQGMNTEAFF	TGTGCCAGCAGCCCCCAACAGGGTATGAACACTGAAGCTTTCTTT
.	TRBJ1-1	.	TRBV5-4	CASSLQVEGTEAFF	TGTGCCAGCAGCTTGCAGGTAGAGGGCACTGAAGCTTTCTTT
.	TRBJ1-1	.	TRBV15	CATSRDQGAGVAFF	TGTGCCACCAGCAGAGATCAAGGTGCAGGGGTCGCTTTCTTT
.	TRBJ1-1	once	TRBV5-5	CASSFQGPTEAFF	TGTGCCAGCAGCTTTCAGGGCCCCACTGAAGCTTTCTTT
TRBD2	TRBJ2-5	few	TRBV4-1	CASSPIQRGVQETQYF	TGCGCCAGCAGCCCAATTCAGCGGGGGGTCCAAGAGACCCAGTACTTC
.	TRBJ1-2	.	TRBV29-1	CSVGQANYGYTF	TGCAGCGTTGGTCAGGCCAACTATGGCTACACCTTC
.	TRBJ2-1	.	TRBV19	CASRVTSSYNEQFF	TGTGCCAGTAGGGTCACTAGCTCCTACAATGAGCAGTTCTTC
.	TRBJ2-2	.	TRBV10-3	CAISESAVVVSTGELFF	TGTGCCATCAGTGAGTCGGCGGTGGTGGTGTCCACCGGGGAGCTGTTTTTT
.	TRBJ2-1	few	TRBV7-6	CASSLGSPRSYNEQFF	TGTGCCAGCAGCTTGGGCTCACCAAGGTCCTACAATGAGCAGTTCTTC
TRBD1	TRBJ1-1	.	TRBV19	CASSIFTGETEAFF	TGTGCCAGTAGTATATTTACAGGGGAAACTGAAGCTTTCTTT
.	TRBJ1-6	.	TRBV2	CASRREVSNSPLHF	TGTGCCAGCAGGCGGGAAGTTTCTAATTCACCCCTCCACTTT
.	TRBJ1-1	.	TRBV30	CAWGSGTLNTEAFF	TGTGCCTGGGGCTCCGGGACATTAAACACTGAAGCTTTCTTT
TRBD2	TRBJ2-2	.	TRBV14	CASSLVATSGHTGELFF	TGTGCCAGCAGCCTCGTAGCGACTAGCGGACACACCGGGGAGCTGTTTTTT
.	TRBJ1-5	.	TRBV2	CASSVEGGNQPQHF	TGTGCCAGCAGCGTCGAGGGGGGCAATCAGCCCCAGCATTTT
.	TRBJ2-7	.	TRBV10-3	CAISSGYEQYF	TGTGCCATCAGCTCAGGGTACGAGCAGTACTTC
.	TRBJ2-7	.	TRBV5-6	CASSLAFNSKAYEQYF	TGTGCCAGCAGCTTGGCCTTCAATTCTAAAGCCTACGAGCAGTACTTC
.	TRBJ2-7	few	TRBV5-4	CASSFGGIEQYF	TGTGCCAGCAGCTTTGGAGGGATCGAGCAGTACTTC
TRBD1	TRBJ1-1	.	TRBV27	CASSVDREITEAFF	TGTGCCAGCAGTGTGGACAGGGAGATCACTGAAGCTTTCTTT
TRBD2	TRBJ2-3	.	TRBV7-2	CASSRRGGGIFSTDTQYF	TGTGCCAGCAGCCGCCGGGGCGGGGGGATCTTCAGCACAGATACGCAGTATTTT
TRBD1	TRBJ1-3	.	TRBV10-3	CAISESQGATGNTIYF	TGTGCCATCAGTGAGTCCCAGGGGGCAACTGGAAACACCATATATTTT
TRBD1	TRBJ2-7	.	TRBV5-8	CASSAMGQGYEQYF	TGTGCCAGCAGCGCCATGGGACAGGGGTACGAGCAGTACTTC
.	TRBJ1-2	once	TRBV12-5	CASGLEDRGYTF	TGTGCTAGTGGTTTGGAAGATCGGGGCTACACCTTC
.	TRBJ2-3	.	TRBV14	CASSQAYVRRADTQYF	TGTGCCAGCAGCCAGGCGTACGTCCGGCGGGCAGATACGCAGTATTTT
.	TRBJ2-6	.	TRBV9	CASSVGPGGANGLTF	TGTGCCAGCAGCGTAGGCCCGGGCGGGGCCAACGGCCTGACTTTC
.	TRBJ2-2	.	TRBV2	CASRINREIGELFF	TGTGCCAGCAGAATTAACAGGGAAATCGGGGAGCTGTTTTTT
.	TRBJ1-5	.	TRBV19	CASRGPGVPQHF	TGTGCCAGTAGAGGCCCGGGGGTACCCCAGCATTTT
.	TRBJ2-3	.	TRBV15	CATAGEVPDTQYF	TGTGCCACCGCCGGGGAGGTCCCAGATACGCAGTATTTT
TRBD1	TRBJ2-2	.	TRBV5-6	CASSSTRGAGGVFTGELFF	TGTGCCAGCAGCTCAACTAGAGGCGCAGGGGGCGTTTTCACCGGGGAGCTGTTTTTT
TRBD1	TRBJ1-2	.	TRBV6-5	CASSSRQGWYGYTF	TGTGCCAGCAGTTCTCGACAGGGATGGTATGGCTACACCTTC
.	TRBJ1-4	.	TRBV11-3	CASSFIHEKLFF	TGTGCCAGCAGCTTTATCCATGAAAAACTGTTTTTT